The present TCR beta chain was sequenced within a study of PD-1 blockade in classical Hodgkin lymphoma. General observations from the study: Patients with a complete response exhibited baseline diversity comparable to newly diagnosed patients. Repertoires differed for reasons still undefined, possibly disease activity or prior therapy.

Sequencing was performed with immunoSEQ multiplex PCR; in TCRdb, only in-frame clones are kept and a portion is missing. The table shows about 30,000 clones, with about two thirds occurring only once. Of note for this clone: Its antigen remains unidentified.

The length of the CDR3 is 15 residues. V was pared by 3 bases and J by 1 base, with 11 bases between. Germline lookup yields CDR1 SGHRS and CDR2 YFSETQ. No patient escaped relapse after autologous stem cell transplantation, and brentuximab vedotin exposure varied. This material consisted of peripheral blood mononuclear cells (PBMCs), taken before the second cycle of nivolumab. The clonotype was recovered from a human donor with classical Hodgkin lymphoma. The V gene is TRBV5-1, the J gene TRBJ1-3; no reliable D call. This CDR3 is CASSSDGKSGNTIYF. The DNA of the CDR3 is TGCGCCAGCAGCTCCGACGGGAAGTCTGGAAACACCATATATTTT.